This T cell receptor beta chain was profiled in a study of T cells after posttransplantation cyclophosphamide. General study points: Later blood repertoires were often dominated by clones from the donor CD8+ memory compartment. TRB clonality was highly associated with recipient CMV seropositivity and reactivation. TRB overlap between skin or GI tissue T cells and blood was limited.

The repertoire was sequenced with immunoSEQ multiplex PCR; TCRdb's copy has only in-frame clones and lacks some. The table lists tens of thousands of clones, roughly 90% of them singletons. Cells defined as naive were viable CD3+CD4+ or CD3+CD8+ and CCR7+CD45RA+CD45RO-CD95-CD27+CD28+. Trimming cost V 4 bases and J 6 bases; bases outside gene matches: 6. CDR1 SGHNT and CDR2 YYREEE come from the germline V gene (reference sequence). CDR3 length: 15 residues. This clone has just one count. Antigen: not known. Specimen: naive CD4+ T cells sorted from blood. The rearrangement joins TRBV5-4 to TRBJ1-6, with 8 bases aligning to TRBD1. The TCR originated in a man in his thirties or forties in good health and a related stem cell transplant donor. The CDR3 region has the DNA TGTGCCAGCAGCGCAATACAGGGGGGTAATTCACCCCTCCACTTT. This codes for CASSAIQGGNSPLHF. The full variable domain, its missing parts supplied by reference TRBV5-4 and TRBJ1-6, is ETGVTQSPTHLIKTRGQQVTLRCSSQSGHNTVSWYQQALGQGPQFIFQYYREEENGRGNFPPRFSGLQFPNYSSELNVNALELDDSALYLCASSAIQGGNSPLHFGNGTRLTVT.